This T cell receptor (beta chain) comes out of a study of cytomegalovirus exposure and HLA in healthy donors. Trimming left V 5 bases short and J 5 bases short, with 18 bases between. The germline gives CDR1 MNHEY, CDR2 SVGAGI. This CDR3 has 15 amino acids. 13 Jbeta primers and 60 Vbeta primers were used for the PCR. Sequencing was performed with immunoSEQ multiplex PCR; in TCRdb, only in-frame clones are kept and a portion is missing. This sample carries roughly 120,000 clones, about four fifths of them seen once, and the ten largest clones take under 15%. The chain carries TRBV6-5 and TRBJ2-5, with D tentatively TRBD2 (5 bases). This TCR derives from a woman aged 55-70 years in good health and CMV-seropositive. Sequences were obtained from PBMCs. The CDR3 here is CASSLAGLRRETQYF. CDR3 sequence (DNA): TGTGCCAGCAGTCTCGCGGGCCTCAGACGGGAGACCCAGTACTTC.